Many counts were recorded for the clone carrying this T cell receptor beta chain. Its antigen is unknown. Amplification yielded TCR beta CDR3 regions, with RNA transcripts as the source. A first-round RT-PCR of the TCR CDR3 used the HTBI primer set. In TCRdb, the multiplex PCR reads were re-called with MiXCR into one record per CDR3 protein. The sample lists 45,000 or so distinct CDR3 sequences; 45% to 50% were seen once. This record comes from a study of T cells in Graves' hyperthyroidism and ophthalmopathy. Findings and caveats of the study: Most clonotypes expanded in the thyroid (above 0.001) were also present in blood.

The CDR3 length is 15 residues. Germline CDR1 is SGHRS and CDR2 is YFSETQ. Deletions cut 0 bases from V and 4 bases from J, with 13 bases between. Sequenced sample: peripheral blood or thyroid tissue (not recorded which). The chain recombines TRBV5-1 with TRBJ2-5; D call uncertain. The sequence came from a woman in her forties or fifties with Graves' hyperthyroidism. The CDR3 reads CASSLGVTNGETQYF. Here the CDR3 DNA reads TGCGCCAGCAGCTTGGGAGTTACTAACGGAGAGACCCAGTACTTC. The variable domain in full, completed from reference TRBV5-1 and TRBJ2-5, reads KAGVTQTPRYLIKTRGQQVTLSCSPISGHRSVSWYQQTPGQGLQFLFEYFSETQRNKGNFPGRFSGRQFSNSRSEMNVSTLELGDSALYLCASSLGVTNGETQYFGPGTRLLVL.